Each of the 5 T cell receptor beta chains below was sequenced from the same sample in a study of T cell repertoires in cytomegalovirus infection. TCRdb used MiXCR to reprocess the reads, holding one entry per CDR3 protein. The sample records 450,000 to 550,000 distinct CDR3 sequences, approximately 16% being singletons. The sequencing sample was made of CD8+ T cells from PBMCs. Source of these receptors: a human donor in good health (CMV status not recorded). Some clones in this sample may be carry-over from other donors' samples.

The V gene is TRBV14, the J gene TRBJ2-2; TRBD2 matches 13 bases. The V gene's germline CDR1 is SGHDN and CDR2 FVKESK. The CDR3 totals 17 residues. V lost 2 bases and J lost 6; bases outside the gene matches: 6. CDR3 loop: CASSQTSGRAPAGELFF. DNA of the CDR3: TGTGCCAGCAGCCAAACTAGCGGGAGGGCCCCGGCCGGGGAGCTGTTTTTT.

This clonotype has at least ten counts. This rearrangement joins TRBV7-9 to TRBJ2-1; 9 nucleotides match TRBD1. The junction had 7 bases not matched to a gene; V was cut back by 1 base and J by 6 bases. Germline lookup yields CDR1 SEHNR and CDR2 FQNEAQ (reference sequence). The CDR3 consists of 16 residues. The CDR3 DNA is TGTGCCAGCAGCTTAGGGGGGGACAGGGCGAGCAATGAGCAGTTCTTC. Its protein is CASSLGGDRASNEQFF.

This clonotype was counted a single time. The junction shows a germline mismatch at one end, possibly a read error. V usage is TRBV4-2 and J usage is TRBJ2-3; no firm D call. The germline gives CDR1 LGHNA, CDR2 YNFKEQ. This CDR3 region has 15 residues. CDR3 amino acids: CASSQEGLGGDTRYF. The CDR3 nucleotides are TGTGCCAGCAGCCAAGAAGGGCTAGGCGGAGATACGCGGTATTTT.

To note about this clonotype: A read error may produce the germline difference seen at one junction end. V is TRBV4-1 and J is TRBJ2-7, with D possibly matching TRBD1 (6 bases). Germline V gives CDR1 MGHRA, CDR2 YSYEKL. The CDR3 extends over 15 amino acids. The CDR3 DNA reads TGCGCAAGCAGACAGGCTACAGCACCGACCTACGAGCAGTACTTC. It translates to CASRQATAPTYEQYF.

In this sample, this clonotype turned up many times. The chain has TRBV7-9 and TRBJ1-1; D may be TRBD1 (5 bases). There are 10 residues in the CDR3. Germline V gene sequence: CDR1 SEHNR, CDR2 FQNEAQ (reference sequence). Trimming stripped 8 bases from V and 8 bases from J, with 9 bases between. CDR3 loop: CASSGGEAFF. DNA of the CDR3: TGTGCCAGCTCCGGGGGAGAAGCTTTCTTT.